This T cell receptor beta chain is drawn from a study of T-cell memory formation after mild COVID-19. V was trimmed by 1 base and J by 7 bases, leaving 13 bases between them. The length of the CDR3 is 15 residues. The germline V gene encodes CDR1 SGHNT and CDR2 YENEEA. Study-wide results and limits: Clones contracting across day 15 to 85 had a balanced CD4/CD8 profile; later expanding clones leaned CD4+.

With regard to this clonotype: Its antigen is not known.

One entry per CDR3 protein, called by TCRdb with MiXCR from the 5' RACE reads. Of hundreds of thousands of distinct CDR3 sequences in the sample, roughly 15% were seen once. The sample taken for sequencing was PBMCs or a T cell subset sorted from them (not recorded which). This TCR came from a man aged 18-30 years who had mild COVID-19 (a few samples of this study predate the infection). Cell type and time point are not known. The gene calls are TRBV11-3 and TRBJ2-2; D may be TRBD2 (6 bases). CDR3 residues: CASSLAGVQDGELFF. DNA for the CDR3: TGTGCCAGCAGCTTAGCGGGGGTTCAGGACGGGGAGCTGTTTTTT.